This T cell receptor beta chain was sequenced during a study of T cell changes during pregnancy in multiple sclerosis. V shed 7 bases and J shed 0 bases, with 10 bases lying between them. CDR3 length: 14 residues. The germline V gene encodes CDR1 MNHNY and CDR2 SVGAGI (reference sequence). This clone was seen a handful of times. Some clones are missing from TCRdb's copy, which holds only in-frame ones; the method was immunoSEQ multiplex PCR. The data contain more than 55,000 clones, around 93% of them singletons. The sample here was peripheral blood, taken after pregnancy. This TCR came from a female donor in good health, enrolled as a control in a pregnancy study. The chain has TRBV6-6 and TRBJ1-3; a weak D match, TRBD1 (6 bases). The CDR3 DNA sequence: TGTGCCAGCAACCGAGGGGGCTCTGGAAACACCATATATTTT. Protein: CASNRGGSGNTIYF.